The source of this TCR beta chain is a study of blood T cell repertoires in COVID-19. Study overall: Collection of acute and convalescent COVID-19 samples took place in the United States, Italy and Spain. T cells, B-cell-depleted T cells, or PBMCs supplied cDNA or gDNA.

Germline-derived CDR1 and CDR2 are MDHEN and SYDVKM. V was clipped by 6 bases and J by 4 bases; unmatched bases: 8. The CDR3 is 14 amino acids. The authors' processing: Researchers report that nucleated cell counts were estimated from reference gene primer amplification. Some clones are missing from TCRdb's copy, which holds only in-frame ones; the method was immunoSEQ multiplex PCR. That table is the source of V, J and clone size, and D and trimming were worked out from the DNA. Here the sample spans around 65,000 clones, 80% to 85% being singletons. This chain uses TRBV28 with TRBJ1-2, with 7 bases fitting TRBD1. The sequence came from a human donor in a cohort sampled during active COVID-19. The specimen sequenced was peripheral blood. The CDR3 nucleotides read TGTGCCAGCAGGCCCCCAGGGGGAGTCTATGGCTACACCTTC. Translating gives CASRPPGGVYGYTF.